Included here is one TCR beta chain sequence, with context. This clonotype was recorded a few times. The target of this receptor is not known. No much larger clone is present one base from it, and per-base qualities are unavailable. The data stem from a study of T cells in Graves' hyperthyroidism and ophthalmopathy (dated by TCRdb to the late 2010s). The study in broad terms: Peripheral blood samples were taken at initial diagnosis, before any treatment was given. The approximately 98 discovery patients were randomly divided into training and test sets at a 7:3 ratio. Prospective prediction of ophthalmopathy was tested in an independent validation cohort of fewer than 20 hyperthyroidism patients and 17 patients who later progressed to ophthalmopathy. The study also compared thyroid tissue and blood T-cell repertoires from roughly 6 Graves' hyperthyroidism patients. A discovery cohort of roughly 96 patients, 43 with Graves' ophthalmopathy and approximately 60 with stable Graves' hyperthyroidism, was used to find distinguishing TCR V-J signatures. The paper reports TCR Vbeta CDR3 sequencing of some 140 peripheral blood samples: 43 ophthalmopathy, over 70 hyperthyroidism and 17 progressor patients. Following sampling, methimazole starting at 30 mg daily was given to hyperthyroidism patients, and high-dose intravenous methylprednisolone was given to ophthalmopathy patients. Findings and caveats that apply to the study as a whole: A model built on a 13 V-J signature distinguished ophthalmopathy from stable hyperthyroidism, reaching about 88% sensitivity and around 81% specificity in cross-validation and 80%/75% in testing. In validation, the model predicted progression to ophthalmopathy a median of 6.5 months before onset, with roughly 68% sensitivity and roughly 79% specificity. Most expanded thyroid clonotypes (frequency above 0.001) were also found in blood, which suggests that blood repertoires may mirror thyroid immune responses. Sample size was not statistically predetermined, and blinding of investigators to group allocation was not performed.

The germline V gene (reference sequence) specifies MNHEY as CDR1 and SMNVEV as CDR2. The V end loses 8 bases and the J end loses 12 bases, and a stretch of 23 bases separates them. The CDR3 holds 15 amino acids from the cysteine to the phenylalanine. Just CDR3 DNA is preserved here, 45 bases in frame from base 1. TCR beta CDR3 regions were amplified from RNA transcripts. The TCR CDR3 was subjected to a first round of RT-PCR using the HTBI primer set and the Qiagen OneStep RT-PCR kit. A second multiplex PCR round built the libraries, followed by size selection and purification. The libraries were sequenced on an Illumina HiSeq2000 using paired-end 100 bp reads. In the paper's pipeline: Raw data were processed with SOAPnuke, discarding reads with adapters, uncalled bases, mean Phred below 15, or no exact constant-primer or identifier match. High-quality paired reads were merged using COPE v1.2.5, and each unique nucleotide sequence was defined as a clonotype. MiTCR v1.1 was used to align clonotypes to the IMGT TRBV, TRBD and TRBJ reference segments. The analysis included only V-J combinations with a frequency above 0.0001, which together covered around 99% of the repertoires. A TCS score was defined as the ratio of F50 (clonal expansion) to E x V (chaos), with BLOSUM62-based TCRdist applied between CDR3 peptides within each V-J. Welch's t-statistics and random forest reduced several hundred V-J features to about 13, which were used in a naive Bayes classifier (R e1071). In-frame beta chains were kept once TCRdb had trimmed the public reads at Q25 with fastp and called clones with MiXCR. Entries are consolidated by CDR3 protein sequence, retaining the most common genes and DNA. It is TCRdb's table, rather than the study itself, that gives the V and J calls and clone size. This sample is represented by about 370,000 distinct CDR3 sequences; 13% to 15% of them were singletons. The top ten clones comprise approximately 19% of the sample.

Moderately to severely active disease, a Clinical Activity Score of at least 3, a NOSPECS grade of at least 4, and a duration under 3 months were present in ophthalmopathy patients. Any patient with an uncontrolled infection, another autoimmune disease, pregnancy or lactation was excluded. Clinical symptoms, serum thyroxine and TRAb, thyroid ultrasound, and orbital computed tomography formed the basis for the diagnoses. PBMCs were separated from roughly 10 ml of fresh peripheral blood using Ficoll-Paque density gradient centrifugation. Total RNA was extracted with Trizol reagent, and quality was checked on an Agilent 2100 Bioanalyzer.

The sequence was collected from a woman aged 60-75 years with Graves' ophthalmopathy. The rearranged chain carries TRBV27 and TRBJ1-6; the D gene is not confidently resolved. The sequencing sample was made of blood. The encoded CDR3 is CASQLGLILRKPLHF. The base sequence is TGTGCCAGCCAACTGGGATTGATACTGCGGAAACCCCTCCACTTT.